This T cell receptor beta chain was identified during a study of blood T cell repertoires in COVID-19. About the research overall: The analysed material was cDNA or gDNA that came from T cells, B-cell-depleted T cells, or PBMCs.

The germline V and J ends were trimmed by 5 bases and 10 bases, with 21 bases remaining between them. The CDR3 consists of 16 residues. CDR1 and CDR2 from the germline V gene are SEHNR and FQNEAQ (reference sequence). TCRdb's copy holds only in-frame clones and misses some; the assay was immunoSEQ multiplex PCR. The sample shows around 340,000 clones, about 86% of them seen only once. Sequencing was carried out using peripheral blood. The chain carries TRBV7-9 and TRBJ1-6; tentative D call: TRBD1 (5 bases). This receptor was identified in a man under 40 with active or convalescent COVID-19. The CDR3 is CASSPGGGWILSPLHF. CDR3 nucleotide sequence: TGTGCCAGCAGCCCGGGGGGGGGATGGATTTTGTCACCCCTCCACTTT.